The present T cell receptor beta chain was sequenced within a study of regulatory T cells in long-lasting Graves disease. The germline CDR1 and CDR2 sequences are SGHVS and FQNEAQ. V shed 3 bases, J shed 2 bases, and the junction held 6 bases outside the gene matches. The CDR3 totals 15 residues. This clonotype was detected ten times or more. Antigen: not known. Time point specified: newly diagnosed GD, antithyroid drugs for less than 3 months. PBMC RNA served as the TCR library source. Findings of the study overall: Possibly, too few samples lowered accuracy.

HTBI primers from iRepertoire and Arm-PCR of CDR3 regions yielded the TCR beta libraries. MiXCR, run by TCRdb on the multiplex PCR reads, gives a single entry per CDR3 protein. The sample yields 400,000 to 500,000 distinct CDR3 sequences, about a sixth seen once. These records were also assigned to another study, of T cells in Graves' hyperthyroidism and ophthalmopathy. From that second work: Carried out on the TCR CDR3, a first-round RT-PCR used the HTBI primer set.

The V gene is TRBV7-8, the J gene TRBJ1-2; TRBD1 agrees at 7 bases. The source is a woman between 18 and 30 years old with Graves disease. Sequencing was performed on peripheral blood mononuclear cells (PBMCs), taken at new diagnosis, from a patient treated with antithyroid drugs. In nucleotides, the CDR3 is TGTGCCAGCAGCTTTACAGGGGTTGGGAACTATGGCTACACCTTC. This encodes CASSFTGVGNYGYTF.